Only a few counts were recorded for the clone carrying this TCR beta chain. Its antigen remains unidentified. Sequencing of the DNA from cultured CD4+ T cells was carried out with the Oncomine TCR Beta short-read assay. MiXCR, run by TCRdb on the PCR reads, gives a single entry per CDR3 protein. The data contain around 10,000 distinct CDR3 sequences, over 20% of them singletons. The data were taken from a study of vaccination and CD4 T cells after COVID-19. Whole-study context: Post-COVID draws came a median approximately 93 days after diagnosis (range 35 to 161).

The treatment here: roughly nine-day PBMC culture with coronavirus spike peptide pools or control peptides (ViraFEST assay). Peptide pools at 8 to 10 ug/ml and IL-2 at 8.5 to 10 IU/ml were added to cultures of a few million PBMCs per well. Negative selection was the method that isolated CD4+ T cells after roughly ten days of culture. The length of the CDR3 is 15 residues. V lost 6 bases, J lost 8 bases, and 12 bases stayed unmatched. Germline CDR1 reads DFQATT; CDR2 reads SNEGSKA (reference sequence). The clonotype was recovered from a human donor who had recovered from COVID-19. The chain has TRBV20-1 and TRBJ1-6, with 8 bases identical to TRBD1. Sequenced material: CD4+ T cells from blood, cultured in vitro, taken after SARS-CoV-2 vaccination. Here the CDR3 reads CSAWSNRGIYSPLHF. CDR3 DNA: TGCAGTGCATGGTCGAACAGGGGGATTTATTCACCCCTCCACTTT.